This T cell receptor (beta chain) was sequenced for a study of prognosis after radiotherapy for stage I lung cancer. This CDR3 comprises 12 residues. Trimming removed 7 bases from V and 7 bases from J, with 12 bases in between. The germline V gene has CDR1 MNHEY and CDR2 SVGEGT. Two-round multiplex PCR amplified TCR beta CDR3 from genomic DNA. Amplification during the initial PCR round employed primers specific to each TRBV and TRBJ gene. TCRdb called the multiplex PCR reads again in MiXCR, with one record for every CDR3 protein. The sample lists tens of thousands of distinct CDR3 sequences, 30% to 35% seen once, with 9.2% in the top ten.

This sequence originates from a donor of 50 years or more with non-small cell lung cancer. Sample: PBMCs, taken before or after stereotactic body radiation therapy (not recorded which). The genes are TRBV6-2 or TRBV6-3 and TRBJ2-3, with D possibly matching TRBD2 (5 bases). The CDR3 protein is CASIQTGYTQYF. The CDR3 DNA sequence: TGTGCCAGCATCCAAACGGGATATACGCAGTATTTT.